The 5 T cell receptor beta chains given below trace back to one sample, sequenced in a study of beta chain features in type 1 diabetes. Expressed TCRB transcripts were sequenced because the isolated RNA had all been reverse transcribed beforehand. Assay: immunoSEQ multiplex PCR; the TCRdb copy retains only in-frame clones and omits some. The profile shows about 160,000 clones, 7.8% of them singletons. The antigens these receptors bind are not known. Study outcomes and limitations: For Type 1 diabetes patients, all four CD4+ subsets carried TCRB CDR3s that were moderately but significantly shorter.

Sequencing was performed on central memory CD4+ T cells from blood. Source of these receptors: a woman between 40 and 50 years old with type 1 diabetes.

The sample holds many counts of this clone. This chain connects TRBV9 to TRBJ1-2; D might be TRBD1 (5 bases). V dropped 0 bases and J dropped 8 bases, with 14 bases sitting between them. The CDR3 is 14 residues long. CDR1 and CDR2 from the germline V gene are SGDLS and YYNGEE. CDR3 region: CASSVGIGVGGYTF. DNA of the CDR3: TGTGCCAGCAGCGTAGGCATAGGGGTAGGAGGCTACACCTTC.

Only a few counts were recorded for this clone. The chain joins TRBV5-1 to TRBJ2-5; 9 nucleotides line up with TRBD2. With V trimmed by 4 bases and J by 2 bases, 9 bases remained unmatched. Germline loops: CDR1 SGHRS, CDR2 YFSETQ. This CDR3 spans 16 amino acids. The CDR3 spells CASSTLPSGVQETQYF. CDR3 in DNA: TGCGCCAGCAGCACCCTCCCTAGCGGGGTGCAAGAGACCCAGTACTTC.

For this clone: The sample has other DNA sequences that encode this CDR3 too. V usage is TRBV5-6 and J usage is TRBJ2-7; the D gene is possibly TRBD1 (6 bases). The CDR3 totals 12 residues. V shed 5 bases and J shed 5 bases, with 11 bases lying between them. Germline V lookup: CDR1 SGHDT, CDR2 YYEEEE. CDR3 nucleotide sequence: TGTGCCAGCAGTCCGGGACAAGACGAGCAGTACTTC. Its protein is CASSPGQDEQYF.

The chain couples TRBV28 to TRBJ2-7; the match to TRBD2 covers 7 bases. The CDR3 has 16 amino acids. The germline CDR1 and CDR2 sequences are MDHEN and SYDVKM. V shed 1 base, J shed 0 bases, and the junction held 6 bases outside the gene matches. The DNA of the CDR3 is TGTGCCAGCAGTTTATTGCTAGCGGCTAGCTCCTACGAGCAGTACTTC. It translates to CASSLLLAASSYEQYF.

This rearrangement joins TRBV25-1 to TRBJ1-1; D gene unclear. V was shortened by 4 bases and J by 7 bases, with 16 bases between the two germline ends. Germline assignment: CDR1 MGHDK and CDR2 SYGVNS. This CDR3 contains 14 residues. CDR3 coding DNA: TGTGCCAGCAGTGCTTACTTGGGGAGGAATGAAGCTTTCTTT. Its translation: CASSAYLGRNEAFF.